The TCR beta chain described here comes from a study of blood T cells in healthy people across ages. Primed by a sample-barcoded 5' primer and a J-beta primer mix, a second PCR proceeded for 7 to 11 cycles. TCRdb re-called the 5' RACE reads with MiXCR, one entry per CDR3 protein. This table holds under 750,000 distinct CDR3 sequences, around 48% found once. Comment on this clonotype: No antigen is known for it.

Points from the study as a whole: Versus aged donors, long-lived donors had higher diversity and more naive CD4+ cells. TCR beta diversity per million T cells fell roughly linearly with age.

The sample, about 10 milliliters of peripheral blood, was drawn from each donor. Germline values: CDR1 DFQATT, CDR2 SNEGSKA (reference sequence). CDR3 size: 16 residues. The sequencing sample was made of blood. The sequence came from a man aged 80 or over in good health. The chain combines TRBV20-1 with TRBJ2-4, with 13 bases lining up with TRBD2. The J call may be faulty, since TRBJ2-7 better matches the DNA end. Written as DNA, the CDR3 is TGCAGTGCTAGCAGGACTAGACTAGCGGGAGGCGGCGAGCAGTACTTC. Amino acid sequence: CSASRTRLAGGGEQYF.